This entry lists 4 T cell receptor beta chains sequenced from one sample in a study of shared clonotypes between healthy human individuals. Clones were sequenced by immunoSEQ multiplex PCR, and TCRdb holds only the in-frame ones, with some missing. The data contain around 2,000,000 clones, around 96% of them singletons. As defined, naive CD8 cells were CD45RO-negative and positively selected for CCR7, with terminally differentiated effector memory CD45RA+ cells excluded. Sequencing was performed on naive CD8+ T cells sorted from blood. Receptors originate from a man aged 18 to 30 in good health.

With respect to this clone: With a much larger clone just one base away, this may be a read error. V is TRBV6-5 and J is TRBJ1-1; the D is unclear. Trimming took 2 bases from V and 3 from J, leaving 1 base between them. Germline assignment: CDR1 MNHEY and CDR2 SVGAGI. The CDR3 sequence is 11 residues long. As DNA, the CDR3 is TGTGCCAGCAGTTACGACACTGAAGCTTTCTTT. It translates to CASSYDTEAFF.

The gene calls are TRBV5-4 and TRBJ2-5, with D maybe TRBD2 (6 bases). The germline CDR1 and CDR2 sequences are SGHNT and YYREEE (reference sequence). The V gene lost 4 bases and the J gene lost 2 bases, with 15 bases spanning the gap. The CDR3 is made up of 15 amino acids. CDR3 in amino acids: CASSPVDGGQETQYF. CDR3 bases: TGTGCCAGCAGCCCGGTCGACGGGGGACAAGAGACCCAGTACTTC. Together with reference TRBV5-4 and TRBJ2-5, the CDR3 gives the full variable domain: ETGVTQSPTHLIKTRGQQVTLRCSSQSGHNTVSWYQQALGQGPQFIFQYYREEENGRGNFPPRFSGLQFPNYSSELNVNALELDDSALYLCASSPVDGGQETQYFGPGTRLLVL.

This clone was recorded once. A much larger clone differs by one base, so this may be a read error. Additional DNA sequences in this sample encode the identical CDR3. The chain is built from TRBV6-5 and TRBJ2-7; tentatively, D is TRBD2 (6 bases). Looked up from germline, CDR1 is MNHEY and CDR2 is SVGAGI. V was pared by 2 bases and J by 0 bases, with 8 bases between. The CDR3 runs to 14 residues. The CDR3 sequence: CASSYEGGSYEQYF. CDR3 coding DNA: TGTGCCAGCAGTTACGAGGGAGGCTCCTACGAGCAGTACTTC.

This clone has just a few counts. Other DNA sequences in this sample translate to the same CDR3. CDR3 residues: CASSIRDHNQPQHF. CDR3 bases: TGTGCCAGTAGTATCCGGGACCACAATCAGCCCCAGCATTTT. This chain links TRBV19 with TRBJ1-5; D might be TRBD1 (5 bases). V lost 3 bases and J 3 bases, leaving 9 bases between the germline ends. Looked up from germline, CDR1 is LNHDA and CDR2 is SQIVND (reference sequence). The CDR3 covers 14 residues.